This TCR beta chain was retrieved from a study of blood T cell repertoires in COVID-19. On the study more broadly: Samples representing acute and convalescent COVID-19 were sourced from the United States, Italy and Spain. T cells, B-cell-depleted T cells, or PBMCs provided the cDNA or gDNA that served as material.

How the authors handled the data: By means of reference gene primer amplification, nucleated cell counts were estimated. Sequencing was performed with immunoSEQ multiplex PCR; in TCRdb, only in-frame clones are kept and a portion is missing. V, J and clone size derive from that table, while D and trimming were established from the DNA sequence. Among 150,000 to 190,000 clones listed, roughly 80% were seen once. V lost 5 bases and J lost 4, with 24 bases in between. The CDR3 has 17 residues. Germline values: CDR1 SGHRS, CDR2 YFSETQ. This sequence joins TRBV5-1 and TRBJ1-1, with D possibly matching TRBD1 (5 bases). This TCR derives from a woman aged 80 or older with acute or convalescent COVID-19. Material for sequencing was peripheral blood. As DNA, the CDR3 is TGCGCCAGCAGTCCTCGAGGGTTCGCAACGGGGGGCACTGAAGCTTTCTTT. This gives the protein CASSPRGFATGGTEAFF. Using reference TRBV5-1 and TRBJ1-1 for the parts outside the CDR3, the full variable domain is KAGVTQTPRYLIKTRGQQVTLSCSPISGHRSVSWYQQTPGQGLQFLFEYFSETQRNKGNFPGRFSGRQFSNSRSEMNVSTLELGDSALYLCASSPRGFATGGTEAFFGQGTRLTVV.